This TCR beta chain comes out of a study of T cells in Graves' hyperthyroidism and ophthalmopathy. Study-wide findings and caveats: From stable hyperthyroidism, ophthalmopathy was separated by a 13 V-J model.

RNA transcripts yielded amplified TCR beta CDR3 regions. HTBI primers were the set used in a first-round RT-PCR of the TCR CDR3. TCRdb fed the multiplex PCR reads into MiXCR, producing one record per CDR3 protein. The profile shows under 250,000 distinct CDR3 sequences, about 15% of them singletons. A note on this clonotype: Its antigen remains unknown.

The CDR3 is 14 amino acids. V trimming: 4 bases; J trimming: 4 bases; junction bases outside the gene matches: 4. CDR1 is MNHEY and CDR2 is SVGAGI in the germline V gene. The receptor's source is a woman aged 45-59 years with Graves' hyperthyroidism. The sample consisted of blood. The chain employs TRBV6-5 and TRBJ2-7, with 10 bases matching TRBD2. The chain's CDR3 is CASSSVSGGYEQYF. The DNA of the CDR3 is TGTGCCAGCAGTTCTGTTAGCGGGGGGTACGAGCAGTACTTC.